This T cell receptor (beta chain) was sequenced during a study of neurological immune-mediated disorders (dated by TCRdb to between 2018 and 2021). For context, the study as a whole: Among the roughly 34 multiple sclerosis patients, relapsing-remitting MS was present in some 30 and secondary progressive MS was present in 3. Peripheral blood TCR-beta repertoires from HTLV-I-associated myelopathy (HAM/TSP) patients, multiple sclerosis patients and healthy controls were compared by UMI-based sequencing. The approximately 99 TCR-beta libraries included longitudinal samples, technical triplicates and paired sorted CD4+ and CD8+ T-cell subsets alongside PBMC samples. Of the approximately 70 subjects in the cohort, about 15 were HAM/TSP patients, approximately 34 were multiple sclerosis patients, and about 20 were healthy controls.

Sorted-subset TCR libraries were prepared from under 1.1 million sorted CD4+ or CD8+ T cells. The multiple sclerosis patients were enrolled in a US clinical protocol that evaluated disease progression with magnetic resonance imaging. Peripheral blood underwent Ficoll-Hypaque density gradient centrifugation to isolate PBMCs, which were then cryopreserved in liquid nitrogen. Paired sorted CD4+ and CD8+ subsets came from healthy controls, HAM/TSP patients and MS patients. What the authors observed across the whole study: The MS cluster was not associated with any clinical or MRI features, and the authors stated that larger cohorts are needed. No identical CDR3 amino acid sequences were found to be shared among expanded clones across subjects, suggesting that TCR-beta repertoires were private in all groups. TCR clonal expansion was greatest in HAM/TSP patients and smallest in MS patients, who ranked below even healthy controls. Phylogenetic analysis grouped repertoires from 18 of 34 MS patients into a cluster of related CDR3 sequences, suggesting a possible repertoire-level signature.

The trim is 3 bases for V and 2 bases for J, with a gap of 14 bases between the germline ends. From a lookup of the germline V gene (reference sequence), CDR1 and CDR2 are DFQATT and SNEGSKA. Taken from cysteine to phenylalanine, the CDR3 has 15 residues. Just CDR3 DNA is preserved here, 45 bases in frame from base 1. At least ten counts were recorded for this clonotype. Its antigen has not been determined. No qualities accompany the bases; no much larger clone lies one base away. cDNA was synthesized by template-switch 5'RACE using a primer with a 10-nucleotide random unique molecular identifier that tagged each TCR transcript. Over 200 million TCR-beta sequences, covering 15-18 subjects, were produced in each sequencing run. The RNeasy kit was used to extract total RNA. The KAPA Real-time Library Amplification kit was used to amplify TCR-beta VDJ regions with primers targeting the TCR constant region and the 5'RACE anchor. Sample indexes and Illumina adaptors were added in a first PCR, and a second PCR then increased library yield. After Ampure bead purification, the TCR product of roughly 650 bp was size-selected on a 2% E-gel SizeSelection system. Library quality was checked on a Bioanalyzer, concentration was measured with Qubit, and libraries were quantified with the Kapa Library Quantification kit before pooling. An Illumina HiSeq 2500 was used to sequence the libraries paired-end at 2 x 150 bp. To increase sequence diversity, roughly 24-31% phiX was spiked into each library pool. As for how the authors treated the data: Quality-filtered reads were processed with the UMI-based MiGEC pipeline, which removed over 75% of raw TCR sequences during error correction. VDJ genes were aligned to IMGT germline references, and clonotypes were defined by unique CDR3 amino acid sequence plus V-J genes. VDJtools evaluated clonal expansion, Shannon diversity and CDR3 relatedness (CalcPairwiseDistances, ClusterSamples); CLCbio workbench built phylogenetic trees. Clones with at least 8 unique UMIs were defined as expanded, with this threshold being based on coefficient-of-variation modelling across technical triplicates. In TCRdb, the public reads were trimmed at Q25 with fastp and aligned with MiXCR, with productive beta chains retained. Every entry covers one CDR3 protein and lists the most common genes and DNA from its rows. In this record, the V and J calls reflect TCRdb's handling and not the investigators' own analysis. This sample comprises around 55,000 distinct CDR3 sequences, about 4% of them detected only once. About 1.9% of the sample rests with the top ten.

The receptor was derived from a middle-aged woman with multiple sclerosis. The sequenced sample consisted of CD4+ T cells from blood. The chain is made from TRBV20-1 and TRBJ1-3, and possibly TRBD1, on 5 matching bases. CDR3 region: CSASDGGDPGNTIYF. The DNA sequence reads TGCAGTGCTAGCGATGGAGGGGATCCTGGAAACACCATATATTTT.